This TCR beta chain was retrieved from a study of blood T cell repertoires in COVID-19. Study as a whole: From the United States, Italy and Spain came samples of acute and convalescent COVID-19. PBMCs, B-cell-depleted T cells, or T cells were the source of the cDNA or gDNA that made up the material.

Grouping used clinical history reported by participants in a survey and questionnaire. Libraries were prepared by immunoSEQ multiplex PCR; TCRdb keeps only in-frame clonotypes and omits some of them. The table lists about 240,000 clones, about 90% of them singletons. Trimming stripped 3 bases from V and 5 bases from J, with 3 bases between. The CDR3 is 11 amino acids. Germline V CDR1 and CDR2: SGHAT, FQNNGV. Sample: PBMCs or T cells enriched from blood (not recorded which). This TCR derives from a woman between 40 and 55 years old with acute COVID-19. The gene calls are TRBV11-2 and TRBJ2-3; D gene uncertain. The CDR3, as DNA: TGTGCCAGCAGCTTTCTAGATACGCAGTATTTT. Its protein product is CASSFLDTQYF. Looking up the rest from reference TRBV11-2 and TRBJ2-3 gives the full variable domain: EAGVAQSPRYKIIEKRQSVAFWCNPISGHATLYWYQQILGQGPKLLIQFQNNGVVDDSQLPKDRFSAERLKGVDSTLKIQPAKLEDSAVYLCASSFLDTQYFGPGTRLTVL.